These 22 T cell receptor beta chains were sequenced from one sample in a study of CD8+CD57+ T cells in acquired aplastic anemia. For CDR3 and TCR beta VDJ profiling, genomic DNA was the template used. MiXCR, applied by TCRdb to the reads, yields one record per CDR3 protein. The repertoire holds hundreds of thousands of distinct CDR3 sequences, with just under 70% as singletons. The sequenced sample was sorted CD4+, CD8+, or CD8+CD57+ T cells (not recorded which) from PBMCs. The receptors were sampled from a human donor in good health, serving as a control.

This clonotype was picked up a small number of times. This chain links TRBV10-2 with TRBJ2-1, with D perhaps TRBD1 or TRBD2 (5 bases each). CDR1 and CDR2 from the germline V gene are WSHSY and SAAADI. The CDR3 has 15 amino acids. Trimming pared 8 bases from V and 1 base from J, leaving 15 bases between. The CDR3 is CASLDGARSYNEQFF. The CDR3 nucleotides read TGCGCCAGCCTTGACGGGGCCCGTTCCTACAATGAGCAGTTCTTC.

The chain uses TRBV9 and TRBJ2-4; 11 positions match TRBD1. J lost 8 bases, V lost 4 bases, and 11 bases had no gene match. CDR3 length: 16 residues. Germline V lookup: CDR1 SGDLS, CDR2 YYNGEE. CDR3 bases: TGTGCCAGCAGCCCAGGAGGACAGGGGGCCGGAGACATTCAGTACTTC. This gives the protein CASSPGGQGAGDIQYF. The entire variable domain, with the rest obtained from reference TRBV9 and TRBJ2-4, is as follows: DSGVTQTPKHLITATGQRVTLRCSPRSGDLSVYWYQQSLDQGLQFLIQYYNGEERAKGNILERFSAQQFPDLHSELNLSSLELGDSALYFCASSPGGQGAGDIQYFGAGTRLSVL.

On this clonotype itself: At one boundary the junction diverges from the germline segment, which might be a read error. The genes are TRBV7-2 and TRBJ2-6, with D perhaps being TRBD1 or TRBD2 (5 bases each). Germline CDR1 SGHTA, CDR2 FQGNSA. The CDR3 runs to 15 residues. The CDR3 spells CASSLQGVGANVLAF. CDR3 sequence (DNA): TGTGCCAGCAGCTTACAGGGTGTCGGGGCCAACGTCCTGGCTTTC.

Many counts were recorded for this clonotype. CDR3 bases: TGTGCCAGCAGTGAAGTGGGGTCCCATAAGTACTTC. As protein: CASSEVGSHKYF. The rearrangement links TRBV6-1 to TRBJ2-7; no definite D call. The length of the CDR3 is 12 residues. CDR1 is MNHNS and CDR2 is SASEGT in the germline V gene. Trimming removed 1 base from V and 11 bases from J, with 12 bases in between.

V usage is TRBV19 and J usage is TRBJ1-2; possible D gene TRBD1, 6 bases. CDR3 length equals 16 residues. The V end was cut by 1 base, the J end by 8 bases, with 20 bases between. The V gene's germline CDR1 is LNHDA and CDR2 SQIVND (reference sequence). The CDR3 sequence: CASSIVGRGGYGGYTF. As DNA, the CDR3 is TGTGCCAGTAGTATAGTTGGAAGGGGGGGATACGGGGGCTACACCTTC.

The chain couples TRBV2 to TRBJ1-2; tentative D call: TRBD1 (5 bases). The CDR3 spans 14 residues. V was pared by 7 bases and J by 6 bases, with 18 bases between. Germline CDR1 reads SNHLY; CDR2 reads FYNNEI. The CDR3 nucleotides read TGTGCCAGCACCGGACAACCCGACGGGGATGGCTACACCTTC. This codes for CASTGQPDGDGYTF.

A note on this clonotype: A much larger clone is a single base away; this may be a read error. The genes are TRBV6-5 and TRBJ1-2; 10 nucleotides align to TRBD1. This CDR3 contains 13 residues. V shed 8 bases and J 9 bases; nucleotides not matched to a gene: 9. Germline lookup yields CDR1 MNHEY and CDR2 SVGAGI. CDR3 nucleotides: TGTGCCAGCGGTTTCCGGGACAGGGGAAGCTACACCTTC. Translation gives CASGFRDRGSYTF.

The chain combines TRBV20-1 with TRBJ2-7; the D gene is possibly TRBD2 (5 bases). V was clipped by 0 bases and J by 6 bases, with 21 bases between them. The CDR3 spans 16 residues. Germline assignment: CDR1 DFQATT and CDR2 SNEGSKA (reference sequence). This CDR3 is CSARDHGNELLGEQYF. The CDR3 bases are TGCAGTGCTAGAGACCACGGGAACGAGCTTCTGGGCGAGCAGTACTTC.

V is TRBV7-2 and J is TRBJ1-3; tentatively, D is TRBD1 (6 bases). Germline loops: CDR1 SGHTA, CDR2 FQGNSA. V lost 1 base and J lost 2, with 9 bases in between. The CDR3 loop spans 15 amino acids. CDR3 protein: CASSLGRTAGNTIYF. The CDR3 DNA reads as TGTGCCAGCAGCTTAGGTCGGACAGCTGGAAACACCATATATTTT.

The chain joins TRBV7-2 to TRBJ2-1, with no clear D. Per germline, CDR1 SGHTA and CDR2 FQGNSA. This CDR3 has 13 amino acids. The germline V and J ends were trimmed by 1 base and 8 bases, with 9 bases remaining between them. The CDR3 region is CASSLEGSDEQFF. The CDR3 coding sequence is TGTGCCAGCAGCTTAGAGGGAAGCGATGAGCAGTTCTTC.

This clonotype was found once. CDR3 nucleotide sequence: TGTGCCAGCAGCTTGGGAAGGACGTCAATCACAGATACGCAGTATTTT. It specifies CASSLGRTSITDTQYF. The chain couples TRBV5-4 to TRBJ2-3; D call uncertain. Germline V gene data show CDR1 as SGHNT and CDR2 as YYREEE (reference sequence). The CDR3 totals 16 residues. The V and J ends lost 0 bases and 2 bases respectively, with 13 bases between them.

Points on this clonotype: The CDR3 does not end in the conserved phenylalanine or tryptophan, so this is likely a read error. The chain uses TRBV10-3 and TRBJ1-6; D gene unclear. Germline CDR1 and CDR2: ENHRY and SYGVKD. The CDR3 spans 12 residues. The CDR3 sequence: CASGRGGSHLHY. The CDR3 DNA reads TGTGCCAGCGGTCGAGGCGGTTCACACCTCCACTAC.

The V and J genes are TRBV20-1 and TRBJ2-1; 7 bases match TRBD2. Germline V lookup: CDR1 DFQATT, CDR2 SNEGSKA (reference sequence). The junction had 10 bases not matched to a gene; V was cut back by 5 bases and J by 9 bases. The CDR3 runs 13 residues. This CDR3 is CSAPREGIGEQFF. As DNA, the CDR3 is TGCAGTGCTCCCAGGGAGGGCATCGGTGAGCAGTTCTTC.

The rearrangement uses TRBV10-3 and TRBJ2-5; 10 bases are a match to TRBD1. The DNA matches TRBJ2-7 better at its end, which makes the J call doubtful. CDR3 length: 15 amino acids. From germline, CDR1 is ENHRY and CDR2 SYGVKD. The CDR3 loop is CAITYDRGLFDEQYF. CDR3 nucleotide sequence: TGTGCCATCACCTACGACAGGGGGCTGTTCGACGAGCAGTACTTC.

V is TRBV5-1 and J is TRBJ2-5; D is unresolved. Germline V gene data show CDR1 as SGHRS and CDR2 as YFSETQ. Trimming left V 4 bases short and J 8 bases short, with 15 bases between. The CDR3 contains 13 residues. CDR3 DNA: TGCGCCAGCAGCCGGCGCCAACCAGGAACCCAGTACTTC. This sequence encodes CASSRRQPGTQYF.

As to this clonotype: Germline is not matched at one junction end, which may reflect a read error. This chain connects TRBV7-2 to TRBJ2-5, with 7 bases fitting TRBD1. This CDR3 region has 12 residues. Germline V gene data show CDR1 as SGHTA and CDR2 as FQGNSA. CDR3 sequence reads: CASSLGDSWAVF. The CDR3, as DNA: TGTGCCAGCAGCTTAGGGGACAGTTGGGCGGTTTTC.

This sequence joins TRBV7-6 and TRBJ2-1; 8 bases fit TRBD1. Trimming at V came to 2 bases and at J to 5 bases, leaving 2 bases not matched to a gene. CDR1 and CDR2 from the germline V gene are SGHVS and FNYEAQ. This CDR3 region has 14 residues. CDR3 loop: CASSLQGADNEQFF. CDR3 sequence (DNA): TGTGCCAGCAGCTTACAGGGGGCGGACAATGAGCAGTTCTTC.

The CDR3 DNA follows: TGTGCCAGCAGCCTATTCGGGACAACCTCGCAGTATTTT. Its protein is CASSLFGTTSQYF. J is TRBJ2-3 and V is TRBV12-3 or TRBV12-4, with a tentative D call TRBD1 (6 bases). The CDR3 covers 13 residues. Trimming shortened V by 6 bases and J by 10 bases, and 17 bases separated the two germline ends.

As regards this clonotype: Because the CDR3 is missing its conserved closing phenylalanine or tryptophan, this is likely a read error. J is TRBJ2-3 and V is TRBV7-2, with D perhaps assigned TRBD1 or TRBD2 (5 bases each). V was shortened by 5 bases and J by 6 bases, with 12 bases between the two germline ends. CDR1 and CDR2 from the germline V gene are SGHTA and FQGNSA. The CDR3 is 13 amino acids. The chain's CDR3 is CASSQGATDTQYL. DNA for the CDR3: TGTGCCAGCAGCCAGGGAGCAACCGATACGCAGTATTTA.

The J gene is TRBJ2-7, the V gene TRBV7-2; D may match TRBD1 or TRBD2 (5 bases each). The CDR3 is made up of 15 amino acids. Germline CDR1 and CDR2: SGHTA and FQGNSA. The V and J ends lost 3 bases and 13 bases respectively, with 25 bases between them. The CDR3 loop reads CASSFTQEAEAYFYF. The CDR3 DNA sequence: TGTGCCAGCAGCTTCACACAGGAGGCTGAAGCTTACTTTTACTTC. Full variable domain (remainder filled in from reference TRBV7-2 and TRBJ2-7): GAGVSQSPSNKVTEKGKDVELRCDPISGHTALYWYRQSLGQGLEFLIYFQGNSAPDKSGLPSDRFSAERTGGSVSTLTIQRTQQEDSAVYLCASSFTQEAEAYFYFGPGTRLTVT.

A note on this clonotype: The junction does not match germline at one end; this may be a read error. The rearrangement uses TRBV7-9 and TRBJ1-5; D is undetermined. CDR3 length: 15 amino acids. Looked up from germline, CDR1 is SEHNR and CDR2 is FQNEAQ (reference sequence). CDR3 coding DNA: TGTGCCAGCAACGCGCAAGCCGCCACGGCCGGGGAGCTGTATTTT. Its translation: CASNAQAATAGELYF.

In DNA, the CDR3 is TGCAGTGCTAGAGAGGACACCCAAGAGACCCAGTACTTC. It yields the protein CSAREDTQETQYF. This sequence joins TRBV20-1 and TRBJ2-5, with a weak D call TRBD1 (5 bases). Germline CDR1 DFQATT, CDR2 SNEGSKA (reference sequence). The CDR3 is 13 residues long. V dropped 0 bases and J dropped 1 base, with 6 bases sitting between them.